This is a list of T cell receptor beta chains from one sample in a study of graft-versus-host responses after intestinal transplantation. Clones were sequenced by immunoSEQ multiplex PCR, and TCRdb holds only the in-frame ones, with some missing. The sample holds 25,000 to 35,000 clones, roughly nine tenths seen once. The material sequenced was PBMCs, taken about 450 days after intestinal transplantation. The receptors shown here come from a human patient who received an intestinal transplant, so some T cells may come from the graft donor. Each CDR3 is given with its conserved first and last residue. The order of the fields is V gene, D gene, J gene, clone size, CDR3 DNA, CDR3 protein. D genes are given only for firm matches. Clone size is given for some rows only: seen once, a few or many times, or a class if the clone is expanded.

TRBV27	TRBD1	TRBJ2-1	-	TGTGCCAGCAGTTTAAACAGGGGATCCTACAATGAGCAGTTCTTC	CASSLNRGSYNEQFF
TRBV15	-	TRBJ2-1	once	TGTGCCACCAGCAGAGATCGCAGGAATGAGCAGTTCTTC	CATSRDRRNEQFF
TRBV19	TRBD2	TRBJ2-7	-	TGTGCCAGTAGTATGAGCGGGGGCACCTACGAGCAGTACTTC	CASSMSGGTYEQYF
TRBV13	-	TRBJ1-6	-	TGTGCCAGCAGCTTACGGGGGGCGCATAATTCACCCCTCCACTTT	CASSLRGAHNSPLHF
TRBV6-1	-	TRBJ2-1	once	TGTGCCAGCAGTGTACCGGGGCCTGGTCTGACCAAGGCCGAGCAGTTCTTC	CASSVPGPGLTKAEQFF
TRBV10-2	-	TRBJ1-2	-	TGCGCCAGCAAGCCCTTAGTTAACTATGGCTACACCTTC	CASKPLVNYGYTF
TRBV11-1	-	TRBJ2-5	-	TGTGCCAGCAGCTTAGACAGGGTTTTTACAGAGACCCAGTACTTC	CASSLDRVFTETQYF
TRBV15	TRBD2	TRBJ2-5	once	TGTGCCACCAGCAGAGATTTAGCACGTATTGCGGGAGGGCAAGAGACCCAGTACTTC	CATSRDLARIAGGQETQYF
TRBV28	-	TRBJ1-5	-	TGTGCCAGCAGCCGCAGGACAATCAGCAATCAGCCCCAGCATTTT	CASSRRTISNQPQHF
TRBV7-6	TRBD2	TRBJ2-1	-	TGTGCCAGCAGCTTAGGTTCGGGACTAGCAAGTTACAATGAGCAGTTCTTC	CASSLGSGLASYNEQFF
TRBV11-2	TRBD2	TRBJ2-7	-	TGTGCCAGCAGCTTAGGTAGCGGGCCAACCTACGAGCAGTACTTC	CASSLGSGPTYEQYF
TRBV5-1	TRBD1	TRBJ2-1	once	TGCGCCAGCAGCAACCGGGACAGGGGGTGGGATGAGCAGTTCTTC	CASSNRDRGWDEQFF
TRBV4-3	TRBD1	TRBJ2-5	-	TGCGCCAGCAGCCAAGATCCACAGGGGTGGCAAGAGACCCAGTACTTC	CASSQDPQGWQETQYF
TRBV2	TRBD2	TRBJ2-5	-	TGTGCCAGCAGGCTAGCGGGGGGGCTAGGAGAGACCCAGTACTTC	CASRLAGGLGETQYF
TRBV14	TRBD2	TRBJ2-7	-	TGTGCCAGCAGCCAAGTGGTAGCGGGTCTGTACGAGCAGTACTTC	CASSQVVAGLYEQYF
TRBV5-1	-	TRBJ1-1	once	TGCGCCAGCAGCCTCCGGGGAGGGGTAAACACTGAAGCTTTCTTT	CASSLRGGVNTEAFF
TRBV28	TRBD1	TRBJ2-6	-	TGTGCCAGCAAGGGGGCTGGCTCGGTCCATGGGGCCAACGTCCTGACTTTC	CASKGAGSVHGANVLTF
TRBV12-5	TRBD1	TRBJ1-3	-	TGTGCTAGTGGTTGGACCACAGGGGGGGACAGGGGGCACTCTGGAAACACCATATATTTT	CASGWTTGGDRGHSGNTIYF
TRBV19	-	TRBJ2-7	-	TGTGCCAGTAGTATCGCGGCAGGTGCCTACGAGCAGTACTTC	CASSIAAGAYEQYF
TRBV10-3	TRBD1	TRBJ1-2	-	TGTGCCACCGCGCGGGGACAGGGGGTTAACTATGGCTACACCTTC	CATARGQGVNYGYTF
TRBV13	TRBD1	TRBJ2-7	-	TGTGCCAGCAGCCTTCGGGACAGGGGCTTCTACGAGCAGTACTTC	CASSLRDRGFYEQYF
TRBV28	-	TRBJ2-7	-	TGTGCCAGCAGTTACCCAGGTCGTTACGAGCAGTACTTC	CASSYPGRYEQYF
TRBV5-1	-	TRBJ1-4	once	TGCGCCAGCAGCTTTGGGGTGGCGAATGAAAAACTGTTTTTT	CASSFGVANEKLFF
TRBV19	-	TRBJ2-1	-	TGTGCCAGTAGTATTCAATTGGGCAGCTCCTACAATGAGCAGTTCTTC	CASSIQLGSSYNEQFF
TRBV30	-	TRBJ1-2	-	TGTGCCTGGAACCACAGGGTCTATGGCTACACCTTC	CAWNHRVYGYTF
TRBV4-2	TRBD2	TRBJ2-3	-	TGTGCCAGCAGCCATCCCCTAGCGGGAATAGATACGCAGTATTTT	CASSHPLAGIDTQYF
TRBV2	TRBD1	TRBJ2-7	-	TGTGCCAGCAGTGAAGGGACAGGGTACAACGAGCAGTACTTC	CASSEGTGYNEQYF
TRBV28	-	TRBJ1-5	-	TGTGCCAGCAGCCTAAGTATCCCCACCGGGGACCAGCCCCAGCATTTT	CASSLSIPTGDQPQHF
TRBV28	TRBD2	TRBJ2-7	-	TGTGCCAGCGGGCTAGCGGGCTCCTACGAGCAGTACTTC	CASGLAGSYEQYF
TRBV28	TRBD2	TRBJ2-5	-	TGTGCCAGCAATGGAGCGGGAGGCCCGACCCAGTACTTC	CASNGAGGPTQYF
TRBV27	-	TRBJ1-1	-	TGTGCCAGCAGGCCTGCTGGGCGAGAAGCTTTCTTT	CASRPAGREAFF
TRBV29-1	-	TRBJ2-2	-	TGCAGCGTTGAGGGTATTCGGGGAGCTGTTTTT	CSVEGIRGAVF
TRBV5-1	TRBD1	TRBJ1-3	-	TGCGCCAGCAGCTTGGAGGGACAGGGGAACACCATATATTTT	CASSLEGQGNTIYF
TRBV14	-	TRBJ2-1	-	TGTGCCAGCAGCCAAGAAGTCGGGAGTAATGAGCAGTTCTTC	CASSQEVGSNEQFF
TRBV5-1	-	TRBJ2-3	-	TGCGCCAGCAGCCGTGAAGGGGGTACGCAGTATTTT	CASSREGGTQYF
TRBV7-2	-	TRBJ2-3	-	TGTGCCAGCAGCTTCGGGCGGTACACAGATACGCAGTATTTT	CASSFGRYTDTQYF